The clone carrying this TCR beta chain has more than one count but fewer than ten. Its cognate antigen is unknown. Recently diagnosed hyperthyroidism of less than 2 months' duration affected patients aged 18 to 65. PBMCs were derived from roughly 10 ml fresh peripheral blood. The V gene lost 0 bases and the J gene lost 0 bases, with 11 bases spanning the gap. Germline V gene sequence: CDR1 KGHSH, CDR2 LQKENI. The CDR3 covers 17 residues. Researchers took RNA transcripts and amplified the TCR beta CDR3 regions from them. Using the HTBI primer set, a first-round RT-PCR was run on the TCR CDR3. TCRdb independently ran MiXCR on the multiplex PCR reads; one entry per CDR3 protein. The table shows about 560,000 distinct CDR3 sequences, with about 15% occurring only once. The data were obtained in a study of T cells in Graves' hyperthyroidism and ophthalmopathy. Whole-study context: Peripheral blood was drawn at first diagnosis, prior to all treatment.

The study's findings and limits: Most expanded thyroid clonotypes above 0.001 also appeared in blood.

The specimen sequenced was blood. This receptor was identified in a middle-aged woman with Graves' hyperthyroidism. This chain links TRBV18 with TRBJ1-4; D gene ambiguous. CDR3 nucleotides: TGTGCCAGCTCACCACCGGGAGCTCTTGCAACTAATGAAAAACTGTTTTTT. Protein sequence: CASSPPGALATNEKLFF.